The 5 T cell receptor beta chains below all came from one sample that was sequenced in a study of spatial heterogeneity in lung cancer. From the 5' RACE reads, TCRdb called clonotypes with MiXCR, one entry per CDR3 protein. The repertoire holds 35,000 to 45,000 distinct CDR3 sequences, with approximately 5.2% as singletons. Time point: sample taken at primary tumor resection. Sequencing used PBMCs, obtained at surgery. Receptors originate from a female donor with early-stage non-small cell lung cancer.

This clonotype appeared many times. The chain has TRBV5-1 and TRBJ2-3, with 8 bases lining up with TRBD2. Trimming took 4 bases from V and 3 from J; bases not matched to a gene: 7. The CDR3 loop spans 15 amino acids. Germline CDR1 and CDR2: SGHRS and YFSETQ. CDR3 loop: CASSQNGGATDTQYF. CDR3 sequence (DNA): TGCGCCAGCAGCCAAAACGGGGGGGCAACAGATACGCAGTATTTT.

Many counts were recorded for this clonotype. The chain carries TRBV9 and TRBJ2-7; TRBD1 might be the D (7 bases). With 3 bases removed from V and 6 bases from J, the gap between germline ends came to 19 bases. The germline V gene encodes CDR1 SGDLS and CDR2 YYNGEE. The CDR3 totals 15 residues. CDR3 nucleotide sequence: TGTGCCAGCAGCGCCGCCGGGACAGCGGGCCGCGAGCAGTACTTC. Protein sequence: CASSAAGTAGREQYF.

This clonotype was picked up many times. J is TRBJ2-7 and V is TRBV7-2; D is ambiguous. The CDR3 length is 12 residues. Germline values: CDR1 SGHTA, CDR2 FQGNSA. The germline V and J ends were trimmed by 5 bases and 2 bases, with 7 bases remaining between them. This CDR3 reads CASSRTTYEQYF. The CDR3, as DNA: TGTGCCAGCAGCCGGACCACCTACGAGCAGTACTTC.

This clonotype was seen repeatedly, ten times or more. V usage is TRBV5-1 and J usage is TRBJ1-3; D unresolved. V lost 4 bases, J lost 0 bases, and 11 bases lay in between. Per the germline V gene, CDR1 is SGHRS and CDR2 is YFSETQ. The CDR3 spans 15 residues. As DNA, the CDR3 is TGCGCCAGCAGCCTAGCGGCGAGCTCTGGAAACACCATATATTTT. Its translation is CASSLAASSGNTIYF.

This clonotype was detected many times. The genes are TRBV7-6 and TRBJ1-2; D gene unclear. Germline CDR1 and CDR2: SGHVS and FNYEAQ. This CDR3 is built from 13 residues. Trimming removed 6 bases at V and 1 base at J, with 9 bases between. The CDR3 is CASSPDINYGYTF. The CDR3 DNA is TGTGCCAGCAGTCCCGACATTAACTATGGCTACACCTTC.